The 2 T cell receptor beta chains listed next were all sequenced from one sample in a study of blood T cell repertoires in COVID-19. Measured with immunoSEQ multiplex PCR; TCRdb has only the in-frame clones, and not every one. The sample includes 130,000 to 150,000 clones, about 80% of them seen just once. Sequencing was done on a sample of peripheral blood. These receptors originate from a woman of 80 years or more with acute or convalescent COVID-19.

The chain uses TRBV3-1 (or the pseudogene TRBV3-2) and TRBJ1-1, with TRBD1 matching 7 bases. Losses at the gene ends were 4 bases for V and 11 bases for J; bases not matched to a gene: 13. The CDR3 covers 14 residues. Looked up from germline, CDR1 is LGHDT and CDR2 is YNNKEL (reference sequence). CDR3 loop: CASSRREGAGEAFF. As DNA, the CDR3 is TGTGCCAGCAGCCGGAGAGAGGGGGCCGGGGAGGCTTTCTTT.

The chain links TRBV7-9 to TRBJ1-1; D gene unclear. In germline, CDR1 is SEHNR, CDR2 FQNEAQ (reference sequence). The CDR3 length is 14 residues. V was cut by 4 bases and J by 4 bases, with 13 bases left in between. CDR3 amino acids: CASSSDARGTEAFF. As DNA, the CDR3 is TGTGCCAGCAGCTCGGACGCTCGGGGCACTGAAGCTTTCTTT.